This T cell receptor beta chain appears in the sequencing data of a study of T cells after posttransplantation cyclophosphamide. Findings and limits, study-wide: Tissue-infiltrating T cells from skin or gut overlapped little with blood T cells. Later post-transplant blood repertoires were often dominated by donor CD8+ memory clones.

This clone has at least ten counts. What it binds is not known. Sequencing was performed with immunoSEQ multiplex PCR; in TCRdb, only in-frame clones are kept and a portion is missing. Sampling found 35,000 to 45,000 clones, none seen once. This CDR3 is 15 amino acids long. V lost 1 base, J lost 9 bases, and 7 bases stayed unmatched. Germline CDR1 is MNHNS and CDR2 is SASEGT. This TCR derives from a man aged 40-55 years in good health, CMV-negative, and a related stem cell transplant donor. V and J are TRBV6-1 and TRBJ2-1, with 9 nucleotides matching TRBD2. The sequenced sample consisted of PBMCs. The CDR3 loop is CASSEVAGGPFEQFF. CDR3 nucleotides: TGTGCCAGCAGTGAAGTTGCGGGAGGGCCGTTTGAGCAGTTCTTC.